Reported below is one TCR beta chain. Its antigen is not identified. The data are from a study of memory CD4+ T cells and cytomegalovirus serostatus. Overall study results and limits: The CMV-associated TCR signature appears largely within the CD4+ memory repertoire.

V lost 1 base and J lost 5; bases outside the gene matches: 6. CDR1 is LNHDA and CDR2 is SQIVND in the germline V gene (reference sequence). The CDR3 covers 15 residues. Single viable CD3+CD4+CD8-CD45RO+ cells were sorted as the memory CD4+ T cells. Serostatus was set by detecting CMV pp150, pp28, p38, p52 IgG. Only in-frame clones appear in the TCRdb table, and some are missing; sequencing was by immunoSEQ multiplex PCR. Of about 27,000 clones in the sample, about 70% were seen once. The sequencing input was memory CD4+ T cells from blood. This receptor was obtained from an adult in good health and CMV-seronegative. The V and J genes are TRBV19 and TRBJ2-3; 7 bases line up with TRBD2. The CDR3 DNA follows: TGTGCCAGTAGTATAGGAGGGAGGGCTGGAGATACGCAGTATTTT. Encoded protein: CASSIGGRAGDTQYF.